The sequence of this T cell receptor (beta chain) was determined in a study of tumor-infiltrating lymphocytes in localized non-small cell lung cancer. About the research overall: Some samples were collected after neoadjuvant chemotherapy; smokers, never-smokers and several histologies were included. Resected tumor was paired with non-adjacent uninvolved lung from the same patient.

This clone has only a few counts. What it binds is not known. The germline V gene has CDR1 MNHNS and CDR2 SASEGT. This CDR3 has 16 amino acids. Unmatched junction bases numbered 5, after V lost 3 bases and J lost 6 bases. Repertoires were generated with immunoSEQ multiplex PCR, while TCRdb's copy carries only in-frame clones and drops some. The sample yields 15,000 to 20,000 clones, 70% to 75% seen once. Overall study results and limits: Tumors had more T cell infiltration than uninvolved lung, per TCRbeta sequencing and CD3 counts. Only some patients had TCR sequencing, depending on available tissue.

The receptor's source is a human donor with non-small cell lung cancer. V usage is TRBV6-1 and J usage is TRBJ2-2; 12 bases are a match to TRBD2. Specimen: lung tumor tissue. The CDR3 DNA sequence: TGTGCCAGCAGTGAGCTAGCGGGAGGGCCGGCCGGGGAGCTGTTTTTT. This codes for CASSELAGGPAGELFF.